This is a list of T cell receptor beta chains from one sample in a study of post-analysis software for immune sequencing data. TCRdb recomputed calls from the PCR reads with MiXCR, one row per CDR3 protein. The sample has approximately 730,000 distinct CDR3 sequences, 25% to 30% seen once. Sequencing was carried out using blood. These TCRs come from a girl aged 5-17 years with multiple sclerosis. Each CDR3 is given with its conserved first and last residue.

v_call cdr3_aa
TRBV9 CASSDGTGISEQYF
TRBV7-2 CASSSLDRVGTYEQHF
TRBV7-2 CASSLGGGLAETQYF
TRBV7-2 CASSLGPGFPNYGYTF
TRBV15 CATSRVPPSGPSYEQYF
TRBV4-1 CASSPGIWGNTEAFF
TRBV6-5 CASSPRGSGDQPQHF
TRBV5-1 CASSQRLAGEKETQYF
TRBV3-1 CASSRTFQETQYF
TRBV10-3 CAISEGMGMETQYF
TRBV7-2 CASSLMLGESETQYF
TRBV20-1 CSAREAGRRTEAFF
TRBV12-3/TRBV12-4 CASSFQGADETQYF